These 15 T cell receptor beta chains share one sample of origin, sequenced in a study of spatial heterogeneity in lung cancer. The study, taken as a whole, reports: Tumor mutation counts were tracked by expanded intratumoral alpha and beta TCR counts.

Time point reported: sample taken at primary tumor resection. These receptors' antigens are unknown. Each CDR3 protein gets one entry after TCRdb re-called the 5' RACE reads with MiXCR. In the table there are some 7,000 distinct CDR3 sequences, about 3.3% of which are singletons. This specimen was lung tumor tissue, taken at surgery. All receptors come from a male donor with early-stage non-small cell lung cancer.

This clonotype was seen many times. The rearrangement links TRBV15 to TRBJ2-7; perhaps TRBD1 as D (5 bases). Trimming pared 1 base from V and 2 bases from J, leaving 9 bases between. The CDR3 loop spans 14 amino acids. Per the germline V gene, CDR1 is LNHNV and CDR2 is YYDKDF (reference sequence). The CDR3 nucleotides are TGTGCCACCAGCAGAGTCCAGGGTCCCTACGAGCAGTACTTC. It is translated as CATSRVQGPYEQYF.

Only a few counts were recorded for this clonotype. A read error may explain this, as a much larger clone is one base away. This rearrangement joins TRBV6-6 to TRBJ2-5; D is unclear. Trimming stripped 3 bases from V and 6 bases from J, with 5 bases between. Germline CDR1 reads MNHNY; CDR2 reads SVGAGI (reference sequence). The CDR3 contains 11 residues. CDR3 protein: CASSYRKTQYF. The CDR3 region has the DNA TGTGCCAGCAGTTATAGGAAGACCCAGTACTTC.

About this clonotype: A much larger clonotype is one base distant, so this may be a read error. This chain links TRBV2 with TRBJ2-7, with 7 bases lining up with TRBD2. Per the germline V gene, CDR1 is SNHLY and CDR2 is FYNNEI. This CDR3 spans 13 amino acids. The CDR3: CASQAGDFYKQYF. In DNA, the CDR3 is TGTGCCAGCCAGGCGGGAGATTTCTACAAGCAGTACTTC.

This clonotype came up a few times. The chain is built from TRBV10-3 and TRBJ2-3, with unresolved D. CDR3 size: 19 residues. Germline values: CDR1 ENHRY, CDR2 SYGVKD. The germline V and J ends were trimmed by 6 bases and 2 bases, with 27 bases remaining between them. The CDR3 DNA follows: TGTGCCATCAGGGAAGAGGACCCCGCCACCCATTTCTCCACAGATACGCAGTATTTT. Its translation: CAIREEDPATHFSTDTQYF.

This clonotype is medium-sized within its sample. The J gene is TRBJ2-5, the V gene TRBV6-2 or TRBV6-3; a possible D gene is TRBD2 (5 bases). The germline V gene has CDR1 MNHEY and CDR2 SVGEGT. This CDR3 spans 12 amino acids. Trimming took 8 bases from V and 4 from J, leaving 11 bases between them. CDR3 bases: TGTGCCAGCTCCGGTCTAGCAGAGACCCAGTACTTC. Amino acid sequence: CASSGLAETQYF.

For this clonotype: This may stem from a read error, because a much larger clone lies one nucleotide away. J is TRBJ2-1 and V is TRBV9; D gene unclear. The germline gives CDR1 SGDLS, CDR2 YYNGEE. V dropped 3 bases and J dropped 0 bases, with 7 bases sitting between them. The CDR3 is 14 amino acids. DNA of the CDR3: TGTGCCAGCAGCGAGAAAGACTCCTACAATGAGCAGTTCTTC. Protein sequence: CASSEKDSYNEQFF.

This clonotype was observed at least ten times. V and J are TRBV12-3 or TRBV12-4 and TRBJ2-4; tentative D call: TRBD2 (6 bases). Trimming cost V 2 bases and J 1 base, with 9 bases left between them. CDR3 length equals 15 residues. The CDR3 DNA is TGTGCCAGCAGTTTATCGGGACTGGCCAAAAACATTCAGTACTTC. It encodes CASSLSGLAKNIQYF.

A word on this clonotype: Just one base apart from a much larger clone, this may be a read error. The CDR3 does not end in the conserved phenylalanine or tryptophan, so this is likely a read error. CDR3 region: CASSPPSLGAQYS. The CDR3 coding sequence is TGTGCCAGCAGCCCTCCCTCCCTGGGGGCCCAGTACTCC. The chain links TRBV7-6 to TRBJ2-5, with D possibly called TRBD1 or TRBD2 (5 bases each). The CDR3 totals 13 residues. Germline CDR1 reads SGHVS; CDR2 reads FNYEAQ. V lost 5 bases, J lost 9 bases, and 16 bases lay in between.

This clonotype was detected many times. The chain has TRBV7-9 and TRBJ1-1; D perhaps matches TRBD1 (6 bases). This CDR3 is 15 amino acids long. Deletions cut 1 base from V and 1 base from J, with 10 bases between. The V gene's germline CDR1 is SEHNR and CDR2 FQNEAQ (reference sequence). DNA of the CDR3: TGTGCCAGCAGCTTAGAAGGGGGTTCGAACACTGAAGCTTTCTTT. It is translated as CASSLEGGSNTEAFF.

This clonotype has only a few counts. J is TRBJ1-1 and V is TRBV11-2; no firm D call. V was clipped by 1 base and J by 0 bases, with 6 bases between them. This CDR3 comprises 14 residues. Looked up from germline, CDR1 is SGHAT and CDR2 is FQNNGV. The CDR3 DNA reads as TGTGCCAGCAGCTTAGGGGTTTTGAACACTGAAGCTTTCTTT. Its translation: CASSLGVLNTEAFF.

This clonotype rates as medium-sized. This sequence joins TRBV5-4 and TRBJ2-2; possibly TRBD1 for D (6 bases). The ends were cut back, 2 bases at V and 5 bases at J, with 19 bases in the middle. This CDR3 has 17 residues. Germline V gene lookup returns CDR1 SGHNT and CDR2 YYREEE (reference sequence). The CDR3 here is CASSFKAGRGVTGELFF. The CDR3, as DNA: TGTGCCAGCAGCTTTAAAGCCGGCAGGGGAGTGACCGGGGAGCTGTTTTTT. Supplemented by reference TRBV5-4 and TRBJ2-2, the full variable domain reads ETGVTQSPTHLIKTRGQQVTLRCSSQSGHNTVSWYQQALGQGPQFIFQYYREEENGRGNFPPRFSGLQFPNYSSELNVNALELDDSALYLCASSFKAGRGVTGELFFGEGSRLTVL.

There are a few counts of this clonotype. The V and J genes are TRBV7-3 and TRBJ1-5, with 9 bases aligning to TRBD1. The CDR3 is made up of 15 amino acids. Trimming cost V 4 bases and J 7 bases; bases outside gene matches: 8. Per germline, CDR1 SGHTA and CDR2 FQGTGA. CDR3 bases: TGTGCCAGCAGCTCGTGGGACAGGGCTCGCCAGCCCCAGCATTTT. It is translated as CASSSWDRARQPQHF.

This clonotype was observed many times. This rearrangement joins TRBV18 to TRBJ2-7, with a tentative D call TRBD2 (6 bases). This CDR3 is built from 13 residues. Between the trimmed V and J ends, which lost 5 bases and 1 base, there was a span of 9 bases. Germline CDR1 and CDR2: KGHSH and LQKENI. The CDR3 region has the DNA TGTGCCAGCTCAAAAGGGACTTCCTACGAGCAGTACTTC. This encodes CASSKGTSYEQYF.

The table lists this clonotype with many counts. V is TRBV29-1 and J is TRBJ2-7; 9 bases agree with TRBD2. This CDR3 comprises 15 residues. V was clipped by 4 bases and J by 9 bases; unmatched bases: 16. Germline V gene sequence: CDR1 SQVTM, CDR2 ANQGSEA. The DNA of the CDR3 is TGCAGCGTTGGAGCTAGCGGGACTTCAAGGACGGGGCAGTACTTC. Its protein is CSVGASGTSRTGQYF.

This clonotype has ten or more counts. The chain joins TRBV19 to TRBJ1-5; the match to TRBD1 covers 8 bases. Trimming cost V 6 bases and J 4 bases; bases outside gene matches: 8. CDR3 length: 15 residues. The germline gives CDR1 LNHDA, CDR2 SQIVND (reference sequence). CDR3 protein: CASRGTGSPNQPQHF. The DNA for the CDR3 is TGTGCCAGTAGGGGGACAGGATCCCCAAATCAGCCCCAGCATTTT.